Presented here are 32 T cell receptor beta chains from one specimen sequenced in a study of blood T cells in healthy people across ages. Next came a second PCR, run for about 6 to 11 cycles, which used a sample-barcoded 5' primer along with a J-beta primer mix. From the 5' RACE reads, TCRdb called clonotypes with MiXCR, one entry per CDR3 protein. The sample consists of around 690,000 distinct CDR3 sequences, roughly 53% of them appearing once. Sequenced material: blood. The receptors here all came from a man in his 60s in good health.

The table lists this clonotype with a few counts. The rearrangement uses TRBV29-1 and TRBJ2-3; 14 nucleotides match TRBD2. The V segment lost 5 bases and the J segment 4 bases; nucleotides outside the gene matches: 8. Looked up from germline, CDR1 is SQVTM and CDR2 is ANQGSEA. This CDR3 comprises 16 residues. The CDR3 nucleotides read TGCAGCGTTCAGAGGACTAGCGGGGGGCCCGCAGATACGCAGTATTTT. This translates into CSVQRTSGGPADTQYF.

This chain links TRBV18 with TRBJ1-6; the D is unclear. In germline, CDR1 is KGHSH, CDR2 LQKENI. This CDR3 is built from 13 residues. The germline V and J ends were trimmed by 0 bases and 6 bases, with 3 bases remaining between them. CDR3 DNA sequence: TGTGCCAGCTCACCACCGCTTAATTCACCCCTCCACTTT. Amino acids: CASSPPLNSPLHF.

The CDR3 is CASSKRTAQETQYF. The CDR3 DNA reads TGTGCCAGCAGTAAACGGACGGCCCAAGAGACCCAGTACTTC. The J gene is TRBJ2-5, the V gene TRBV2; D unclear. V lost 5 bases to trimming and J lost 1 base, with 11 bases between them. Germline values: CDR1 SNHLY, CDR2 FYNNEI. The length of the CDR3 is 14 residues.

This clonotype appeared a few times. The chain is built from TRBV7-7 and TRBJ2-1; 9 bases are a match to TRBD2. V was clipped by 6 bases and J by 6 bases; unmatched bases: 6. CDR3 size: 14 residues. Germline V gives CDR1 SSHAT, CDR2 FNYEAQ (reference sequence). The CDR3 sequence: CASSEASGVNEQFF. The CDR3 region has the DNA TGTGCCAGCAGTGAGGCTAGCGGGGTCAATGAGCAGTTCTTC.

This clonotype has only a few counts. The chain joins TRBV29-1 to TRBJ1-5; 9 bases fit TRBD1. In germline, CDR1 is SQVTM, CDR2 ANQGSEA. The CDR3 runs to 14 residues. V was clipped by 6 bases and J by 0 bases; unmatched bases: 3. Here the CDR3 DNA reads TGCAGCGTCGGGACAGGGCATAGCAATCAGCCCCAGCATTTT. Its protein is CSVGTGHSNQPQHF.

This chain joins TRBV5-1 and TRBJ2-1, with no clear D. CDR1 SGHRS and CDR2 YFSETQ come from the germline V gene. V was shortened by 2 bases and J by 4 bases, with 13 bases between the two germline ends. The CDR3 runs to 15 residues. The CDR3 DNA follows: TGCGCCAGCAGCTTCTACAATCGGATTTACAATGAGCAGTTCTTC. This codes for CASSFYNRIYNEQFF.

CDR3 in amino acids: CASSEGSLDSRNEKLFF. Here the CDR3 DNA reads TGTGCCAGCAGTGAGGGATCCCTTGACAGCCGAAATGAAAAACTGTTTTTT. This chain connects TRBV25-1 to TRBJ1-4; tentatively, D is TRBD1 (5 bases). The germline V and J ends were trimmed by 3 bases and 5 bases, with 19 bases remaining between them. Looked up from germline, CDR1 is MGHDK and CDR2 is SYGVNS. The CDR3 is 17 residues long.

This clonotype was detected a few times. This chain connects TRBV5-6 to TRBJ2-1; possibly TRBD1 or TRBD2 for D (5 bases each). V shed 4 bases and J shed 6 bases, with 23 bases lying between them. Germline lookup yields CDR1 SGHDT and CDR2 YYEEEE. The CDR3 has 17 residues. CDR3 nucleotide sequence: TGTGCCAGCAGCACCTACAGGATTTCGGGGTCTTTCAATGAGCAGTTCTTC. Translating gives CASSTYRISGSFNEQFF.

This sequence joins TRBV24-1 and TRBJ1-2, with 7 nucleotides matching TRBD1. Germline V gene sequence: CDR1 KGHDR, CDR2 SFDVKD. With 3 bases clipped from V and 4 bases from J, the junction kept 7 bases outside the gene matches. The CDR3 extends over 15 amino acids. The CDR3 DNA reads TGTGCCACCAGTGATCCCGGGACAGACTTCTATGGCTACACCTTC. This sequence encodes CATSDPGTDFYGYTF.

The chain uses TRBV2 and TRBJ2-7; tentatively, D is TRBD1 (6 bases). V was shortened by 7 bases and J by 0 bases, with 19 bases between the two germline ends. The CDR3 runs to 16 residues. Germline-derived CDR1 and CDR2 are SNHLY and FYNNEI. The CDR3 sequence is CASKTGSSRRSYEQYF. CDR3 sequence (DNA): TGTGCCAGCAAGACAGGATCATCCCGGCGCTCCTACGAGCAGTACTTC.

This clonotype was observed a handful of times. The chain links TRBV29-1 to TRBJ2-1, with TRBD2 identical over 7 bases. The trim removed 7 bases at V and 3 bases at J, leaving 6 bases unmatched. There are 13 residues in the CDR3. Germline CDR1 SQVTM, CDR2 ANQGSEA. The chain's CDR3 is CSGASGNYNEQFF. The CDR3 bases are TGCAGCGGGGCTAGCGGCAACTACAATGAGCAGTTCTTC.

This clonotype was counted ten times or more. Since a much larger clone is just one base distant, this may be a read error. The chain recombines TRBV27 with TRBJ1-2; D possibly corresponds to TRBD1 (5 bases). CDR1 and CDR2 (germline): MNHEY, SMNVEV (reference sequence). The CDR3 is 15 amino acids. The V end was cut by 6 bases, the J end by 3 bases, with 17 bases between. The CDR3 here is CASRAVTEIDYGYTF. The CDR3 DNA is TGTGCCAGCAGGGCTGTGACAGAGATAGACTATGGCTACACCTTC.

This clonotype was seen only a few times. The chain links TRBV5-1 to TRBJ2-1; D unclear. Germline CDR1 SGHRS, CDR2 YFSETQ. The CDR3 contains 14 residues. V lost 2 bases and J lost 8, with 14 bases in between. The CDR3 bases are TGCGCCAGCAGCTTTGGTGGGGTTACACATGAGCAGTTCTTC. This gives the protein CASSFGGVTHEQFF.

This chain links TRBV29-1 with TRBJ1-1; D is perhaps TRBD1 (5 bases). Germline CDR1 reads SQVTM; CDR2 reads ANQGSEA. This CDR3 region has 13 residues. Trimming took 7 bases from V and 0 from J, leaving 12 bases between them. The CDR3, as DNA: TGCAGCGGGGAAGAGGGGATGAACACTGAAGCTTTCTTT. It specifies CSGEEGMNTEAFF.

At least ten counts were recorded for this clonotype. This rearrangement joins TRBV15 to TRBJ1-2; D gene ambiguous. The germline V gene has CDR1 LNHNV and CDR2 YYDKDF (reference sequence). This CDR3 contains 15 residues. Between the trimmed V and J ends, which lost 1 base and 4 bases, there was a span of 13 bases. CDR3 bases: TGTGCCACCAGCAGAGGGGCCGGCGCCGGCTATGGCTACACCTTC. Encoded protein: CATSRGAGAGYGYTF.

As to this clonotype: The junction shows a germline mismatch at one end, possibly a read error. The rearrangement joins TRBV4-1 to TRBJ1-2; tentative D call: TRBD1 (5 bases). The germline V gene has CDR1 MGHRA and CDR2 YSYEKL. The CDR3 is 16 amino acids. The CDR3 region is CASSLGTVQTNYDYTF. The CDR3 nucleotides are TGCGCCAGCAGCCTCGGGACCGTCCAGACTAACTATGACTACACCTTC.

The V call is TRBV6-5, the J call TRBJ2-1; D is unclear. This CDR3 has 15 amino acids. Between the trimmed V and J ends, which lost 5 bases and 7 bases, there was a span of 18 bases. CDR1 MNHEY and CDR2 SVGAGI come from the germline V gene. The CDR3 coding sequence is TGTGCCAGCAGTAGGGCTGTGCGAGGCCGGAATGAGCAGTTCTTC. Encoded protein: CASSRAVRGRNEQFF.

This clonotype was seen more than once but under ten times. The chain links TRBV5-1 to TRBJ2-3; 9 nucleotides match TRBD2. Losses at the gene ends were 0 bases for V and 3 bases for J; bases not matched to a gene: 14. The CDR3 runs to 19 residues. Germline V CDR1 and CDR2: SGHRS, YFSETQ. The CDR3: CASSLGARRGGLWTDTQYF. In DNA, the CDR3 is TGCGCCAGCAGCTTGGGGGCGAGGCGGGGGGGCCTCTGGACAGATACGCAGTATTTT.

The genes are TRBV7-9 and TRBJ1-1; D is ambiguous. The CDR3 has 13 amino acids. CDR1 and CDR2 (germline): SEHNR, FQNEAQ (reference sequence). Between the trimmed V and J ends, which lost 8 bases and 0 bases, there was a span of 10 bases. The CDR3 DNA sequence: TGTGCCAGCGTCGACGTCGTGAACACTGAAGCTTTCTTT. Its protein is CASVDVVNTEAFF.

The chain carries TRBV29-1 and TRBJ2-7, with 8 positions matching TRBD1. CDR1 and CDR2 (germline): SQVTM, ANQGSEA. The V and J ends lost 0 bases and 3 bases, in that order; junction bases with no gene match: 7. CDR3 length equals 15 residues. The CDR3 here is CSVEDWQGAYYEQYF. In nucleotides, the CDR3 is TGCAGCGTTGAAGATTGGCAGGGGGCTTACTACGAGCAGTACTTC.

This clonotype was counted between two and nine times. The rearrangement links TRBV6-6 to TRBJ2-1; 8 positions agree with TRBD1. Germline trimming cut 2 bases from V and 6 bases from J; bases unmatched to any gene: 3. CDR1 and CDR2 (germline): MNHNY, SVGAGI (reference sequence). This CDR3 comprises 14 residues. CDR3 region: CASSYDRGGNEQFF. The DNA of the CDR3 is TGTGCCAGCAGTTACGACAGGGGCGGCAATGAGCAGTTCTTC.

The V call is TRBV9, the J call TRBJ2-1; TRBD2 matches at 7 bases. Germline V gives CDR1 SGDLS, CDR2 YYNGEE. The CDR3 has 12 residues. V dropped 0 bases and J dropped 10; count of bases not matched to a gene: 1. CDR3 DNA sequence: TGTGCCAGCAGCGTAGTGCGGGGGGAGCAGTTCTTC. Residues: CASSVVRGEQFF.

The CDR3: CASSPDHSGETQYF. The CDR3 DNA reads as TGTGCCAGCAGCCCGGACCACTCGGGGGAGACCCAGTACTTC. The chain has TRBV9 and TRBJ2-5; D is perhaps TRBD2 (5 bases). CDR1 and CDR2 from the germline V gene are SGDLS and YYNGEE. Trimming shortened V by 4 bases and J by 5 bases, and 15 bases separated the two germline ends. The CDR3 has 14 residues.

This clonotype has only a few counts. The chain employs TRBV11-2 and TRBJ2-4; 9 bases map to TRBD1. The CDR3 spans 14 residues. V lost 5 bases and J lost 10; bases outside the gene matches: 9. The V gene's germline CDR1 is SGHAT and CDR2 FQNNGV. CDR3 nucleotide sequence: TGTGCCAGCAGCGACCGGGACAGGGCCAGTATTCAGTACTTC. The encoded protein is CASSDRDRASIQYF.

V gene TRBV20-1 combines with J gene TRBJ2-1; D is tentatively TRBD1 or TRBD2 (6 bases each). V dropped 5 bases and J dropped 0 bases, with 20 bases sitting between them. This CDR3 is built from 17 residues. Germline lookup yields CDR1 DFQATT and CDR2 SNEGSKA (reference sequence). The CDR3 protein is CSAPTWGARPSYNEQFF. CDR3 DNA sequence: TGCAGTGCTCCTACCTGGGGGGCTAGACCCTCCTACAATGAGCAGTTCTTC.

This chain uses TRBV10-3 with TRBJ2-5, with 9 bases that match TRBD2. The J call may be faulty, since TRBJ2-7 better matches the DNA end. Germline V gene lookup returns CDR1 ENHRY and CDR2 SYGVKD. This CDR3 is built from 13 residues. CDR3 protein: CAISASGTYEQYF. In DNA form, the CDR3 reads TGTGCCATCAGTGCTAGCGGGACTTACGAGCAGTACTTC.

In DNA form, the CDR3 reads TGCAGTGCTAGAGCCCTGGGGGGGCCTAACTCTGGGGCCAACGTCCTGACTTTC. Encoded protein: CSARALGGPNSGANVLTF. The V gene is TRBV20-1, the J gene TRBJ2-6; D possibly corresponds to TRBD2 (7 bases). This CDR3 region has 18 residues. Germline CDR1 DFQATT, CDR2 SNEGSKA (reference sequence). Trimming took off 1 base at V and 0 bases at J, with 16 bases between the two ends.

CDR3 sequence: CASSQDPTGNINEQFF. CDR3 sequence (DNA): TGTGCCAGCAGCCAAGATCCGACAGGGAATATCAATGAGCAGTTCTTC. The chain links TRBV14 to TRBJ2-1; 7 positions agree with TRBD1. Germline assignment: CDR1 SGHDN and CDR2 FVKESK. The CDR3 extends over 16 amino acids. Trimming cost V 0 bases and J 6 bases; bases outside gene matches: 8.

The sample holds a few counts of this clonotype. CDR3 protein: CASSVNLGGSTDTQYF. The CDR3 DNA sequence: TGTGCCAGCAGCGTAAATTTGGGGGGGAGCACAGATACGCAGTATTTT. The V gene is TRBV7-2, the J gene TRBJ2-3; 7 nucleotides line up with TRBD2. With V trimmed by 5 bases and J by 0 bases, 8 bases remained unmatched. Germline lookup yields CDR1 SGHTA and CDR2 FQGNSA. This CDR3 spans 16 amino acids.

The chain combines TRBV20-1 with TRBJ2-7; a possible D gene is TRBD2 (6 bases). V was pared by 5 bases and J by 6 bases, with 17 bases between. This CDR3 comprises 13 residues. CDR1 and CDR2 (germline): DFQATT, SNEGSKA (reference sequence). The CDR3 bases are TGCAGTGCTGGGGAGCGGGTGGGGTCCGAGCAGTACTTC. As protein: CSAGERVGSEQYF.

The rearrangement joins TRBV20-1 to TRBJ2-1; D is undetermined. Per the germline V gene, CDR1 is DFQATT and CDR2 is SNEGSKA (reference sequence). The CDR3 sequence is 13 residues long. Trimming stripped 1 base from V and 3 bases from J, with 7 bases between. Here the CDR3 reads CSARVPVYNEQFF. CDR3 sequence (DNA): TGCAGTGCTAGAGTCCCCGTCTACAATGAGCAGTTCTTC.

The rearrangement uses TRBV7-8 and TRBJ2-5, with D possibly TRBD2 on 6 matching bases. This CDR3 is built from 16 residues. Trimming cost V 1 base and J 3 bases, with 15 bases left between them. Per the germline V gene, CDR1 is SGHVS and CDR2 is FQNEAQ. CDR3 nucleotides: TGTGCCAGCAGCTTAGGGTGGAGGGGTGCGGAAGAGACCCAGTACTTC. Amino acid sequence: CASSLGWRGAEETQYF.